The T cell receptor beta chain under discussion was sequenced for a study of patients and donors after allogeneic stem cell transplantation. TCRdb reprocessed the RT-PCR reads via MiXCR and lists one record per CDR3 protein. This table has 25,000 to 40,000 distinct CDR3 sequences, about 37% appearing once. CDR1 is SGHVS and CDR2 is FQNEAQ in the germline V gene. Trimming removed 2 bases at V and 8 bases at J, with 13 bases between. The CDR3 contains 14 residues. The rearrangement joins TRBV7-8 to TRBJ2-1; D call uncertain. Sequenced: blood, either unsorted or a sorted T cell fraction (not recorded which). This TCR was recovered from a human donor who was either an allogeneic HSCT recipient or a stem cell or donor lymphocyte infusion donor (not recorded which). It is not recorded whose cells these are; they may come from a transplant donor. The CDR3 bases are TGTGCCAGCAGCTTATTATTTCGCCCTGATGAGCAGTTCTTC. Translating gives CASSLLFRPDEQFF. The whole variable domain, remainder taken from reference TRBV7-8 and TRBJ2-1, is GAGVSQSPRYKVAKRGQDVALRCDPISGHVSLFWYQQALGQGPEFLTYFQNEAQLDKSGLPSDRFFAERPEGSVSTLKIQRTQQEDSAVYLCASSLLFRPDEQFFGPGTRLTVL.